This T cell receptor beta chain was captured in a study of human T cells and chemical hapten exposure. TCRdb reprocessed the RACE reads with MiXCR, giving one entry per CDR3 protein. The sample includes roughly 100,000 distinct CDR3 sequences, around 10% of them seen just once. There are a few counts of this clonotype. Germline CDR1 is MNHEY and CDR2 is SVGEGT. CDR3 length: 15 amino acids. V lost 2 bases, J lost 0 bases, and 8 bases lay in between. Time point described: pre-sensitization, week 0. Treatment here: therapeutic diphenylcyclopropenone sensitization with weekly scalp DPC. Whole blood that had not been fractionated was the source of extracted total RNA.

This clonotype was sampled from a woman in her 40s with alopecia areata. Some clones in this sample may be carry-over from other donors' samples. The sample consisted of whole blood, taken in connection with sensitization to the hapten diphenylcyclopropenone (DPC). The rearrangement joins TRBV6-2 or TRBV6-3 to TRBJ1-5; weak D call: TRBD1 (5 bases). CDR3 nucleotides: TGTGCCAGCAGTTACGCCGGGGGTAGCAATCAGCCCCAGCATTTT. Protein: CASSYAGGSNQPQHF.